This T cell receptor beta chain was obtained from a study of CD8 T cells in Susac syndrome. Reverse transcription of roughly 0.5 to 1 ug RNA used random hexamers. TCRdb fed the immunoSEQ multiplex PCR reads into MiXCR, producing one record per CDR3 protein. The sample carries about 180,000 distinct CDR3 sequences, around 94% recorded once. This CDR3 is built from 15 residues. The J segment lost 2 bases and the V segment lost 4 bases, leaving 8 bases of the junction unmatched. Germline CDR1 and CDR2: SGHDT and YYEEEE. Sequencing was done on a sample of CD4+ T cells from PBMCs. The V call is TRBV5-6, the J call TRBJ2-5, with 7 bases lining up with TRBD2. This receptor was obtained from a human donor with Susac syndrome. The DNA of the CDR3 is TGTGCCAGCAGCCTCATATCACTAGCGCAAGAGACCCAGTACTTC. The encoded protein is CASSLISLAQETQYF.